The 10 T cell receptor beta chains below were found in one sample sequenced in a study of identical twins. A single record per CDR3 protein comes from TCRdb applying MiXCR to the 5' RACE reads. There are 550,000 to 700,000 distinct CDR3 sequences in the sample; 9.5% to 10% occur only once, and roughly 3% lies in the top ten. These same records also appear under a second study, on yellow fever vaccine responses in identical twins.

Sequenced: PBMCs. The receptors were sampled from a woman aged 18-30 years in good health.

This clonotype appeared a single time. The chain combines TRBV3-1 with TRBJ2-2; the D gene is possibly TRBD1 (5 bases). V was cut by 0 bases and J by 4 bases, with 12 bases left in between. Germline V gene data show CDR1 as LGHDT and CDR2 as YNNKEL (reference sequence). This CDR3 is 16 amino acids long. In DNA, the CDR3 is TGTGCCAGCAGCCAAGACTTCCAGGGAAGCACCGGGGAGCTGTTTTTT. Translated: CASSQDFQGSTGELFF.

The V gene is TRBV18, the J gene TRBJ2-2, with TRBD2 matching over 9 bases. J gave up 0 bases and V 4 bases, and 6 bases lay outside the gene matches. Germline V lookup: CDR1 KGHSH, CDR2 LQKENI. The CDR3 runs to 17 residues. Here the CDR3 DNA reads TGTGCCAGCTCACTGATAGCGGGGGCCACGAACACCGGGGAGCTGTTTTTT. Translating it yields CASSLIAGATNTGELFF.

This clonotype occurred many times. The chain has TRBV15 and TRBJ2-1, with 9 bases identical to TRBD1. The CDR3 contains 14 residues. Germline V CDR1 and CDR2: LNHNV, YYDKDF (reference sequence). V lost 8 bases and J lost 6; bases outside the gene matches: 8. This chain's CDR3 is CATGRDRVGNEQFF. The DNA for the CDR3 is TGTGCCACCGGACGGGACAGGGTGGGCAATGAGCAGTTCTTC.

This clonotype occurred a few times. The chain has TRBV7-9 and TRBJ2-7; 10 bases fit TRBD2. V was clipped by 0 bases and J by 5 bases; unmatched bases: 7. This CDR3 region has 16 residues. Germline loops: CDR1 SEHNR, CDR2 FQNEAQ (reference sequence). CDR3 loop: CASSLAPSGSPHEQYF. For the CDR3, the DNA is TGTGCCAGCAGCTTAGCGCCTAGCGGGAGTCCCCACGAGCAGTACTTC.

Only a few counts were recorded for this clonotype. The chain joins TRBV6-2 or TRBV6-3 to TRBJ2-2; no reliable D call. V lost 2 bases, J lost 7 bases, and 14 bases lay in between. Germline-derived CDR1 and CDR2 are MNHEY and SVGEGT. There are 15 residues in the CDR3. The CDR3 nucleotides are TGTGCCAGCAGTTACAGGCGGCCTTTGGGCGGGGAGCTGTTTTTT. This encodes CASSYRRPLGGELFF.

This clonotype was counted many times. The CDR3 DNA reads as TGTGCCACCAGCACTCTAGCGGGAAAAGATACGCAGTATTTT. It specifies CATSTLAGKDTQYF. The V and J genes are TRBV15 and TRBJ2-3, with 9 bases fitting TRBD2. Germline CDR1 LNHNV, CDR2 YYDKDF (reference sequence). V shed 4 bases, J shed 5 bases, and the junction held 4 bases outside the gene matches. The length of the CDR3 is 14 residues.

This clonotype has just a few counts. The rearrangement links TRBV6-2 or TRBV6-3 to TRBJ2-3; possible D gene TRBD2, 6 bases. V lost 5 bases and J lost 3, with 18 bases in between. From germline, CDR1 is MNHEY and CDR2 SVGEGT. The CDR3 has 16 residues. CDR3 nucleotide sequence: TGTGCCAGCAGTACCCGGCGGGACCAGGGAACAGATACGCAGTATTTT. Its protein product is CASSTRRDQGTDTQYF.

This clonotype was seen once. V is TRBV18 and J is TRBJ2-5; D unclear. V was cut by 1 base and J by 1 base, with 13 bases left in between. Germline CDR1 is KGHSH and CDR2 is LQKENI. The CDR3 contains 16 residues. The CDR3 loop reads CASSPLATPRQETQYF. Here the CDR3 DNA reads TGTGCCAGCTCACCACTGGCTACACCCCGCCAAGAGACCCAGTACTTC.

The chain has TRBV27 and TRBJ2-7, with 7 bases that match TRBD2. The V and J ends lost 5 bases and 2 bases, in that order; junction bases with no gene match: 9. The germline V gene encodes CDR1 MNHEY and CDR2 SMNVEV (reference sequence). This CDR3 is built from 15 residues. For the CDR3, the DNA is TGTGCCAGCAGTCGCAACAGCGGGATTCCCTACGAGCAGTACTTC. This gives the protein CASSRNSGIPYEQYF.

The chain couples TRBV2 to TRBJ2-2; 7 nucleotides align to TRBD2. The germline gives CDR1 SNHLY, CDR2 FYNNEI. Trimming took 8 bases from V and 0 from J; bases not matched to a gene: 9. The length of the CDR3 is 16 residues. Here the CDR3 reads CASGAPGGANTGELFF. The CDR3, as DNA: TGTGCCAGCGGTGCACCGGGAGGCGCGAACACCGGGGAGCTGTTTTTT.